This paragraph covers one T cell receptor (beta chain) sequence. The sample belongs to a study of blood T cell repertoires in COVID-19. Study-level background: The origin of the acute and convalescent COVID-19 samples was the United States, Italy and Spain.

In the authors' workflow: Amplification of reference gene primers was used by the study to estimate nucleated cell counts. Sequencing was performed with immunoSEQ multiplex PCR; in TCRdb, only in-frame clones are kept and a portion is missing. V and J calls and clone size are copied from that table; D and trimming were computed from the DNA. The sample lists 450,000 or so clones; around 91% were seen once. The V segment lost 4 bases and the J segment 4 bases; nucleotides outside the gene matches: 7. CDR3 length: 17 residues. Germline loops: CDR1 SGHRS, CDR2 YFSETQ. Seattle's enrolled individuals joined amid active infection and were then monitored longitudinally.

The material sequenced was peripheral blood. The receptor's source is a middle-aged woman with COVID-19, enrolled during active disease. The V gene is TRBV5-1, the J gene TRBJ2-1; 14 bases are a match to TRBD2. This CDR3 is CASSPGLAGGRYNEQFF. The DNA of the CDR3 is TGCGCCAGCAGCCCCGGACTAGCGGGGGGTAGGTACAATGAGCAGTTCTTC.